A selection of T cell receptor beta chains follows, all from one sample in a study of memory CD4+ T cells and cytomegalovirus serostatus. The table came from immunoSEQ multiplex PCR; TCRdb's copy has only in-frame clones and leaves some out. Of 50,000 or so clones listed, over 65% were seen once; the top ten hold roughly 0.6%. Sequencing input: memory CD4+ T cells from blood. The receptor source for this set is an adult in good health and CMV-seronegative. Each CDR3 is given with its conserved first and last residue. A D gene is named only where the DNA matches it firmly. A clone size is listed for some rows: how often the clone was seen (once, few, many), or a class if it is expanded.

size	V	length	J	D	DNA	CDR3
-	TRBV5-4	14	TRBJ2-2	-	TGTGCCAGCAGCTTCATAAGGGACACCGGGGAGCTGTTTTTT	CASSFIRDTGELFF
-	TRBV6-5	13	TRBJ2-1	TRBD1	TGTGCCAGCAGTCCACGACAGGGGAGTGAGCAGTTCTTC	CASSPRQGSEQFF
-	TRBV7-6	13	TRBJ2-3	-	TGTGCCAGCAGCGCCACCGAACTGAATACGCAGTATTTT	CASSATELNTQYF
-	TRBV7-2	12	TRBJ1-2	-	TGTGCCAGCAGTACCCAGCTCTATGGCTACACCTTC	CASSTQLYGYTF
-	TRBV29-1	10	TRBJ1-2	-	TGCAGCGCTCAGGACAGCCAGTACACCTTC	CSAQDSQYTF
-	TRBV5-6	15	TRBJ2-2	-	TGTGCCAGCAGTTCGGAGAGGAGGGGCACCGGGGAGCTGTTTTTT	CASSSERRGTGELFF
-	TRBV6-5	15	TRBJ1-2	TRBD1	TGTGCCAGCAGTCAACGGACAGGCCGTAACTATGGCTACACCTTC	CASSQRTGRNYGYTF
-	TRBV9	16	TRBJ1-3	-	TGTGCCAGCAGCACCCAGGGTGGGTTCTCTGGAAACACCATATATTTT	CASSTQGGFSGNTIYF
-	TRBV28	15	TRBJ2-7	-	TGTGCCAGCAGTTTTTTCCGTCGCAGTCAGAGCGAGCAGTACTTC	CASSFFRRSQSEQYF
-	TRBV19	13	TRBJ1-2	-	TGTGCCAGTAGTAGGACAGCTAACTATGGCTACACCTTC	CASSRTANYGYTF
-	TRBV9	14	TRBJ1-1	-	TGTGCCAGCAGCCTAGACAGTGCAAACACTGAAGCTTTCTTT	CASSLDSANTEAFF
-	TRBV9	15	TRBJ1-5	-	TGTGCCAGCAGCGTAGCGGGGGGGACGGATCAGCCCCAGCATTTT	CASSVAGGTDQPQHF
-	TRBV2	15	TRBJ1-6	-	TGTGCCAGCGGGCTTTCAAACTCCTATAATTCACCCCTCCACTTT	CASGLSNSYNSPLHF
-	TRBV5-6	16	TRBJ1-6	-	TGTGCCAGCAGCTTTTTTGGTACTGATTTAAATTCACCCCTCCACTTT	CASSFFGTDLNSPLHF
-	TRBV6-1	15	TRBJ2-2	TRBD1	TGTGCCAGCAGTGTGGACAGGGTGAACACCGGGGAGCTGTTTTTT	CASSVDRVNTGELFF
-	TRBV10-3	16	TRBJ1-2	-	TGTGCCATCAGTGATCCTAGATCGTCACAGGGCCGAGGCTACACCTTC	CAISDPRSSQGRGYTF
-	TRBV6-1	14	TRBJ1-3	-	TGTGCCAGTTCACCGGATTACTCTGGAAACACCATATATTTT	CASSPDYSGNTIYF
-	TRBV30	12	TRBJ1-2	-	TGTGCCTGGGATCCCGGAGGGTATGGCTACACCTTC	CAWDPGGYGYTF
-	TRBV7-3	13	TRBJ2-7	TRBD1	TGTGCCAGCAGCTCGGGACAGACCTACGAGCAGTACTTC	CASSSGQTYEQYF
-	TRBV2	12	TRBJ2-5	-	TGTGCCAGCGGACTGGCACAGGGGACCCAGTACTTC	CASGLAQGTQYF
-	TRBV7-2	13	TRBJ1-2	-	TGTGCCAGCAGCCAAAACCGGAACTATGGCTACACCTTC	CASSQNRNYGYTF
-	TRBV7-2	16	TRBJ1-2	TRBD1	TGTGCCAGCAGCTTATCGGGACAGAGGTTTAACTATGGCTACACCTTC	CASSLSGQRFNYGYTF
-	TRBV21-1	14	TRBJ1-2	-	TGTGCCAGCCTTAGGGAGGGTATACTCTATGGCTACACCTTC	CASLREGILYGYTF
few	TRBV5-6	15	TRBJ2-2	-	TGTGCCAGCAGCTTAGTACGGACGAACACCGGGGAGCTGTTTTTT	CASSLVRTNTGELFF
-	TRBV27	16	TRBJ2-1	TRBD1	TGTGCCAGCAGCCTAGACAGGGCTCCCCTTCACAATGAGCAGTTCTTC	CASSLDRAPLHNEQFF
-	TRBV2	13	TRBJ2-7	-	TGTGCCAGCGGGGGGGCAGGGCCCGCCGAGCAGTACTTC	CASGGAGPAEQYF
-	TRBV5-1	15	TRBJ2-1	TRBD2	TGCGCCAGCAGCTTGACTAGCGGGGGGGACAATGAGCAGTTCTTC	CASSLTSGGDNEQFF